This is a list of T cell receptor beta chains from one sample in a study of T cell repertoires in cytomegalovirus infection. Their recognized antigens are unknown. TCRdb recomputed calls from the reads with MiXCR, one row per CDR3 protein. The profile shows around 300,000 distinct CDR3 sequences, about 20% of them singletons. The specimen comprised cultured PBMCs, sampled from culture after CMV antigen stimulation. These receptors all come from a human donor in good health (CMV status not recorded). Some clones in this sample may be carry-over from other donors' samples. Both conserved end residues are part of each CDR3. Each record gives: V gene, J gene, clone size, CDR3 protein. Size is omitted from some rows. Given values are once, few, many or a class for expanded clones.

TRBV11-3	TRBJ1-1	.	CASSPRVVNTEAFF
TRBV6-2/TRBV6-3	TRBJ2-3	few	CASSYAGGDTQYF
TRBV4-1	TRBJ1-1	.	CASSQLGQTNTEAFF
TRBV12-3/TRBV12-4	TRBJ1-6	many	CASSFFGQWNSPLHF
TRBV29-1	TRBJ2-1	.	CSVAGGGPMGNEQFF
TRBV6-1	TRBJ2-3	few	CASRGRGDTQYF
TRBV6-1	TRBJ1-4	many	CASSSDGVLEKLFF
TRBV5-1	TRBJ2-5	.	CASSFGQGRETQYF
TRBV7-9	TRBJ1-1	few	CASKGPGTEAFF
TRBV10-3	TRBJ2-3	many	CAISESDSTDTQYF
TRBV2	TRBJ2-2	few	CASSGLAVNTGELFF
TRBV11-3	TRBJ2-1	.	CASSSNGGAYNEQFF
TRBV12-3/TRBV12-4	TRBJ2-2	.	CASSPVRRTGELFF
TRBV7-9	TRBJ2-3	.	CASRDRTGSTDTQYF
TRBV24-1	TRBJ1-5	.	CATSDAGDGNQPQHF
TRBV6-2/TRBV6-3	TRBJ2-3	.	CASSYGTRTDTQYF
TRBV5-1	TRBJ2-7	.	CASSSGLADGTVQYF
TRBV19	TRBJ2-1	.	CASSIGDRGVFEQFF